The 30 T cell receptor beta chains below come from one sample, sequenced in a study of radiotherapy plus CTLA-4 blockade in lung cancer. TCRdb's copy holds only in-frame clones and misses some; the assay was immunoSEQ multiplex PCR. The table lists some 60,000 clones, 70% to 85% of them singletons, with around 4.2% in the top ten. The source was peripheral blood, collected from a patient treated with radiotherapy plus ipilimumab. These receptors all stem from a human donor with non-small cell lung cancer who had a partial response to radiotherapy plus ipilimumab.

The V and J genes are TRBV9 and TRBJ2-5; D unclear. Looked up from germline, CDR1 is SGDLS and CDR2 is YYNGEE. With 0 bases removed from V and 5 bases from J, the gap between germline ends came to 8 bases. CDR3 length equals 13 residues. The CDR3 loop is CASSVVSGETQYF. Written as DNA, the CDR3 is TGTGCCAGCAGCGTAGTTTCCGGGGAGACCCAGTACTTC. Together with reference TRBV9 and TRBJ2-5, the CDR3 gives the full variable domain: DSGVTQTPKHLITATGQRVTLRCSPRSGDLSVYWYQQSLDQGLQFLIQYYNGEERAKGNILERFSAQQFPDLHSELNLSSLELGDSALYFCASSVVSGETQYFGPGTRLLVL.

The count of this clone is one. V is TRBV11-2 and J is TRBJ1-1; D may be TRBD1 (6 bases). Germline V gene data show CDR1 as SGHAT and CDR2 as FQNNGV. The CDR3 extends over 14 amino acids. V lost 8 bases and J lost 2, with 15 bases in between. The CDR3: CASGEGRGNTEAFF. The CDR3 DNA is TGTGCCAGCGGAGAGGGCAGGGGTAACACTGAAGCTTTCTTT.

The rearrangement joins TRBV7-6 to TRBJ2-5; D gene uncertain. Trimming removed 5 bases from V and 4 bases from J, with 11 bases in between. The CDR3 has 13 residues. CDR1 and CDR2 (germline): SGHVS, FNYEAQ. CDR3 protein: CASSPRETETQYF. The CDR3 DNA sequence: TGTGCCAGCAGCCCCCGAGAAACAGAGACCCAGTACTTC.

J is TRBJ1-2 and V is TRBV19; 9 bases line up with TRBD1. Unmatched junction bases numbered 4, after V lost 3 bases and J lost 8 bases. This CDR3 has 13 residues. Germline V gene lookup returns CDR1 LNHDA and CDR2 SQIVND (reference sequence). CDR3 loop: CASSMGDRVGYTF. The DNA of the CDR3 is TGTGCCAGTAGTATGGGGGACAGGGTCGGCTACACCTTC.

J is TRBJ2-3 and V is TRBV11-1; 7 nucleotides agree with TRBD1. Per the germline V gene, CDR1 is SGHAT and CDR2 is FQDESV (reference sequence). J lost 6 bases, V lost 5 bases, and 5 bases had no gene match. This CDR3 is 13 amino acids long. The CDR3 here is CASSRQGWDTQYF. Written as DNA, the CDR3 is TGTGCCAGCAGCAGACAGGGTTGGGATACGCAGTATTTT.

The rearrangement uses TRBV7-9 and TRBJ2-3, with D possibly TRBD2 on 5 matching bases. V dropped 5 bases and J dropped 1 base, with 10 bases sitting between them. Germline V gene sequence: CDR1 SEHNR, CDR2 FQNEAQ (reference sequence). CDR3 length: 14 amino acids. The CDR3 loop is CASSLDSGTDTQYF. CDR3 sequence (DNA): TGTGCCAGCAGCCTAGATAGCGGCACAGATACGCAGTATTTT.

This chain uses TRBV6-6 with TRBJ1-1, with D possibly being TRBD1 (6 bases). Germline values: CDR1 MNHNY, CDR2 SVGAGI (reference sequence). There are 14 residues in the CDR3. Between the trimmed V and J ends, which lost 6 bases and 6 bases, there was a span of 17 bases. The CDR3 here is CASSDRVGGPEAFF. For the CDR3, the DNA is TGTGCCAGCAGCGATAGGGTGGGGGGGCCTGAAGCTTTCTTT.

This chain joins TRBV7-2 and TRBJ1-2, with TRBD1 matching over 8 bases. CDR1 and CDR2 (germline): SGHTA, FQGNSA. The J segment lost 8 bases and the V segment lost 5 bases, leaving 13 bases of the junction unmatched. The CDR3 is made up of 15 amino acids. Written as DNA, the CDR3 is TGTGCCAGCAGCCCAGGATACAGGGGGAGGAAAGGCTACACCTTC. This encodes CASSPGYRGRKGYTF.

The chain joins TRBV7-7 to TRBJ2-2, with D tentatively TRBD2 (5 bases). Germline lookup yields CDR1 SSHAT and CDR2 FNYEAQ (reference sequence). The CDR3 totals 14 residues. Trimming removed 1 base from V and 8 bases from J, with 11 bases in between. The CDR3 nucleotides are TGTGCCAGCAGCTTAGGCATACCGGGGGGGGAGCTGTTTTTT. Amino acids: CASSLGIPGGELFF.

This clone was seen a single time. V gene TRBV7-9 combines with J gene TRBJ2-5, with D perhaps matching TRBD2 (6 bases). The germline gives CDR1 SEHNR, CDR2 FQNEAQ (reference sequence). CDR3 length: 15 residues. Trimming stripped 2 bases from V and 2 bases from J, with 12 bases between. CDR3 DNA: TGTGCCAGCAGCTTATCCGGGACTCCTCAAGAGACCCAGTACTTC. Its protein is CASSLSGTPQETQYF.

This clone appeared a few times. V and J are TRBV7-2 and TRBJ1-6, with D possibly matching TRBD1 (5 bases). Germline CDR1 is SGHTA and CDR2 is FQGNSA. Trimming shortened V by 2 bases and J by 14 bases, and 10 bases separated the two germline ends. The CDR3 consists of 12 residues. The CDR3, as DNA: TGTGCCAGCAGCTTACTCGGGGGGTCCCTCCACTTT. Translation gives CASSLLGGSLHF.

The table lists this clone with a few counts. CDR3 protein: CASRMGGGGNTEQFF. The CDR3 DNA sequence: TGTGCCAGCAGGATGGGTGGGGGGGGAAATACAGAGCAGTTCTTC. V and J are TRBV6-1 and TRBJ2-1; 7 bases match TRBD2. The V segment lost 6 bases and the J segment 10 bases; nucleotides outside the gene matches: 15. The CDR3 is made up of 15 amino acids. Germline-derived CDR1 and CDR2 are MNHNS and SASEGT.

The chain carries TRBV28 and TRBJ2-7, with TRBD2 matching over 7 bases. CDR1 is MDHEN and CDR2 is SYDVKM in the germline V gene. After removal of 10 bases from V and 3 bases from J, the junction contained 12 bases not matched to a gene. The CDR3 loop spans 14 amino acids. CDR3 in amino acids: CAIPGGRACYEQYF. CDR3 DNA sequence: TGTGCCATCCCCGGGGGGAGGGCCTGCTACGAGCAGTACTTC.

This clone was detected only a few times. The gene calls are TRBV27 and TRBJ2-3, with no clear D. The CDR3 has 14 amino acids. V was cut by 5 bases and J by 2 bases, with 11 bases left in between. Per the germline V gene, CDR1 is MNHEY and CDR2 is SMNVEV (reference sequence). CDR3 residues: CASSPRLYTDTQYF. The CDR3 nucleotides are TGTGCCAGCAGTCCCCGTCTATACACAGATACGCAGTATTTT.

This clone has only a few counts. V gene TRBV29-1 combines with J gene TRBJ1-1; TRBD1 might be the D (5 bases). The CDR3 has 10 residues. Trimming removed 7 bases at V and 4 bases at J, with 7 bases between. Germline V CDR1 and CDR2: SQVTM, ANQGSEA. The chain's CDR3 is CSAGGTEAFF. CDR3 in DNA: TGCAGCGCCGGGGGCACTGAAGCTTTCTTT.

The gene calls are TRBV29-1 and TRBJ2-6; 7 positions match TRBD1. The CDR3 consists of 17 residues. The germline V gene has CDR1 SQVTM and CDR2 ANQGSEA. J gave up 0 bases and V 3 bases, and 8 bases lay outside the gene matches. The DNA for the CDR3 is TGCAGCGTTGAGGGTACAGGGGCGGGCTCTGGGGCCAACGTCCTGACTTTC. Translation: CSVEGTGAGSGANVLTF.

The chain recombines TRBV7-3 with TRBJ2-3; D unresolved. Germline values: CDR1 SGHTA, CDR2 FQGTGA. Deletions cut 2 bases from V and 4 bases from J, with 7 bases between. CDR3 size: 13 residues. DNA for the CDR3: TGTGCCAGCAGCTTAGCACGGGCAGATACGCAGTATTTT. Encoded protein: CASSLARADTQYF.

A single count supports this clone. CDR3 in DNA: TGTGCCAGCAGCTGGACTAGCGGGGGGTTTAATGAGCAGTTCTTC. Its protein product is CASSWTSGGFNEQFF. The chain employs TRBV7-3 and TRBJ2-1, with 14 bases lining up with TRBD2. Germline CDR1 reads SGHTA; CDR2 reads FQGTGA. The CDR3 is 15 amino acids. V was clipped by 4 bases and J by 7 bases; unmatched bases: 3.

The rearrangement uses TRBV7-8 and TRBJ1-4, with TRBD1 matching 7 bases. This CDR3 contains 16 residues. V shed 5 bases and J 8 bases; nucleotides not matched to a gene: 14. CDR1 is SGHVS and CDR2 is FQNEAQ in the germline V gene. The CDR3 bases are TGTGCCAGCAGCAAAGAACTTAACAGGGGTGAAGAAAAACTGTTTTTT. Encoded protein: CASSKELNRGEEKLFF.

The chain couples TRBV28 to TRBJ1-2, with D perhaps matching TRBD1 (5 bases). CDR1 MDHEN and CDR2 SYDVKM come from the germline V gene. The CDR3 runs to 13 residues. V shed 8 bases and J shed 4 bases, with 14 bases lying between them. CDR3 sequence reads: CASQGTQAYGYTF. The CDR3 DNA follows: TGTGCCAGCCAAGGGACTCAAGCCTATGGCTACACCTTC.

V and J are TRBV9 and TRBJ1-1; 8 nucleotides agree with TRBD1. V was pared by 4 bases and J by 1 base, with 6 bases of the junction left unmatched. The CDR3 extends over 15 amino acids. Germline values: CDR1 SGDLS, CDR2 YYNGEE. CDR3 in amino acids: CASSPVDRANTEAFF. CDR3 DNA sequence: TGTGCCAGCAGCCCAGTGGACAGGGCGAACACTGAAGCTTTCTTT.

The chain has TRBV10-2 and TRBJ2-7; 8 bases match TRBD1. The CDR3 has 14 amino acids. Germline trimming cut 7 bases from V and 4 bases from J; bases unmatched to any gene: 9. Germline loops: CDR1 WSHSY, CDR2 SAAADI. CDR3 region: CASKNDRGLYEQYF. CDR3 coding DNA: TGCGCCAGCAAGAACGACAGGGGATTATACGAGCAGTACTTC.

The CDR3 nucleotides are TGTGCCAGCCGAAGCGGGGAAGCTAACAATGAGCAGTTCTTC. Its translation is CASRSGEANNEQFF. The chain is built from TRBV9 and TRBJ2-1, with TRBD2 matching over 7 bases. The CDR3 sequence is 14 residues long. CDR1 and CDR2 from the germline V gene are SGDLS and YYNGEE. The V gene end was trimmed by 7 bases and the J gene end by 5 bases; junction bases not matched to a gene: 9. Using reference TRBV9 and TRBJ2-1 for the parts outside the CDR3, the full variable domain is DSGVTQTPKHLITATGQRVTLRCSPRSGDLSVYWYQQSLDQGLQFLIQYYNGEERAKGNILERFSAQQFPDLHSELNLSSLELGDSALYFCASRSGEANNEQFFGPGTRLTVL.

The J gene is TRBJ1-1, the V gene TRBV5-1; TRBD1 might be the D (6 bases). Trimming removed 5 bases at V and 6 bases at J, with 17 bases between. The length of the CDR3 is 14 residues. Germline V gene data show CDR1 as SGHRS and CDR2 as YFSETQ. CDR3 nucleotides: TGCGCCAGCAGGTCAGGGGACCCAAGGTCTGAAGCTTTCTTT. As protein: CASRSGDPRSEAFF.

The rearrangement uses TRBV5-4 and TRBJ1-4; TRBD1 matches 9 bases. In germline, CDR1 is SGHNT, CDR2 YYREEE (reference sequence). Losses at the gene ends were 4 bases for V and 6 bases for J; bases not matched to a gene: 7. The CDR3 contains 15 residues. This CDR3 is CASSLPGQGDEKLFF. The CDR3 DNA sequence: TGTGCCAGCAGCCTGCCGGGACAGGGAGATGAAAAACTGTTTTTT.

The genes are TRBV2 and TRBJ1-1; D remains ambiguous. Germline CDR1 is SNHLY and CDR2 is FYNNEI. Trimming left V 3 bases short and J 5 bases short, with 7 bases between. CDR3 length: 12 residues. CDR3 residues: CASSDQFTEAFF. In DNA form, the CDR3 reads TGTGCCAGCAGTGATCAGTTTACTGAAGCTTTCTTT.

This clone was detected a few times. The J gene is TRBJ2-3, the V gene TRBV10-3; TRBD2 matches 13 bases. Germline assignment: CDR1 ENHRY and CDR2 SYGVKD. The CDR3 totals 18 residues. J lost 1 base, V lost 3 bases, and 7 bases had no gene match. The CDR3: CAISDPTSGGYRTDTQYF. CDR3 in DNA: TGTGCCATCAGTGACCCGACTAGCGGGGGGTATCGCACAGATACGCAGTATTTT.

V and J are TRBV28 and TRBJ1-1, with 7 bases matching TRBD1. Germline V gene data show CDR1 as MDHEN and CDR2 as SYDVKM. This CDR3 is 13 amino acids long. Trimming at V came to 10 bases and at J to 0 bases, leaving 5 bases not matched to a gene. The CDR3 protein is CATRGQLNTEAFF. For the CDR3, the DNA is TGTGCCACTAGGGGACAGTTGAACACTGAAGCTTTCTTT.

The chain recombines TRBV7-3 with TRBJ2-3, with TRBD2 matching over 13 bases. Trimming took 2 bases from V and 3 from J; bases not matched to a gene: 8. Germline loops: CDR1 SGHTA, CDR2 FQGTGA. The CDR3 has 18 residues. The CDR3 here is CASSLEGLAGVRTDTQYF. CDR3 nucleotide sequence: TGTGCCAGCAGCTTAGAAGGACTAGCGGGGGTTAGGACAGATACGCAGTATTTT.

The chain has TRBV7-8 and TRBJ2-1; possible D gene TRBD2, 7 bases. CDR3 length: 18 amino acids. Germline V lookup: CDR1 SGHVS, CDR2 FQNEAQ. V was shortened by 4 bases and J by 4 bases, with 23 bases between the two germline ends. CDR3: CASSSGRGLTSAYNEQFF. In DNA, the CDR3 is TGTGCCAGCAGCTCCGGTAGGGGGTTAACTAGCGCTTACAATGAGCAGTTCTTC.